Each of the 24 T cell receptor beta chains below was sequenced from the same sample in a study of cytomegalovirus exposure and HLA in healthy donors. With 60 Vbeta and 13 Jbeta primers, the PCR was carried out. Some clones are missing from TCRdb's copy, which holds only in-frame ones; the method was immunoSEQ multiplex PCR. The data hold more than 100,000 clones, with roughly three quarters observed a single time. Input material: PBMCs. The source is a man between 45 and 60 years old in good health and CMV-seropositive.

The rearrangement joins TRBV27 to TRBJ2-7; maybe TRBD2 (6 bases). Trimming shortened V by 5 bases and J by 6 bases, and 20 bases separated the two germline ends. Germline CDR1 and CDR2: MNHEY and SMNVEV (reference sequence). The CDR3 spans 15 residues. The CDR3 DNA reads TGTGCCAGCAGTCCGATGACTAGATTTCCTATCGAGCAGTACTTC. It specifies CASSPMTRFPIEQYF.

This clone has a handful of counts. CDR3 nucleotide sequence: TGTGCCAGCAGCTCCCCCGGGACAGGGGCCACCGGGGAGCTGTTTTTT. Protein product: CASSSPGTGATGELFF. The chain is built from TRBV5-5 and TRBJ2-2; 10 positions match TRBD1. V lost 3 bases to trimming and J lost 4 bases; unmatched junction nucleotides: 6. The CDR3 has 16 residues. CDR1 SGHKS and CDR2 YYEKEE come from the germline V gene (reference sequence).

The chain joins TRBV14 to TRBJ2-1; D ambiguous. This CDR3 spans 13 amino acids. Germline CDR1 SGHDN, CDR2 FVKESK. Trimming shortened V by 3 bases and J by 12 bases, and 15 bases separated the two germline ends. CDR3 in DNA: TGTGCCAGCAGCCAGCTAGTAAGTGCTGGGCAGTTCTTC. It is translated as CASSQLVSAGQFF.

This chain connects TRBV5-4 to TRBJ2-7; tentative D call: TRBD2 (5 bases). V dropped 3 bases and J dropped 6 bases, with 16 bases sitting between them. From germline, CDR1 is SGHNT and CDR2 YYREEE (reference sequence). This CDR3 has 14 residues. The CDR3 region has the DNA TGTGCCAGCAGCTCGTCGGAGGCCCTCCTCGAGCAGTACTTC. Translation gives CASSSSEALLEQYF.

The table lists this clone with a count of one. This chain uses TRBV28 with TRBJ2-7; D perhaps matches TRBD1 (6 bases). There are 14 residues in the CDR3. The V gene's germline CDR1 is MDHEN and CDR2 SYDVKM. The ends were cut back, 2 bases at V and 1 base at J, with 9 bases in the middle. CDR3 region: CASSLGQLSYEQYF. DNA of the CDR3: TGTGCCAGCAGTTTAGGACAGTTGTCCTACGAGCAGTACTTC. Using reference TRBV28 and TRBJ2-7 for the parts outside the CDR3, the full variable domain is DVKVTQSSRYLVKRTGEKVFLECVQDMDHENMFWYRQDPGLGLRLIYFSYDVKMKEKGDIPEGYSVSREKKERFSLILESASTNQTSMYLCASSLGQLSYEQYFGPGTRLTVT.

This clone was seen once. This chain uses TRBV28 with TRBJ1-2; D is undetermined. V was clipped by 3 bases and J by 4 bases, with 9 bases between them. Germline V gene sequence: CDR1 MDHEN, CDR2 SYDVKM. The CDR3 consists of 13 residues. The CDR3 DNA sequence: TGTGCCAGCAGTTTTGGGCAGATCTATGGCTACACCTTC. This encodes CASSFGQIYGYTF.

J is TRBJ2-3 and V is TRBV7-9; possibly TRBD2 for D (5 bases). The CDR3 has 13 residues. CDR1 is SEHNR, CDR2 FQNEAQ, per germline (reference sequence). Trimming left V 5 bases short and J 5 bases short, with 11 bases between. DNA of the CDR3: TGTGCCAGCAGCCCCCTTCGGGGAGATACGCAGTATTTT. Protein: CASSPLRGDTQYF.

CDR3 amino acids: CASSLGPTDTDTQYF. The CDR3 nucleotides are TGTGCCAGCAGCTTAGGGCCAACAGACACAGATACGCAGTATTTT. The genes are TRBV7-9 and TRBJ2-3, with D hard to call. This CDR3 region has 15 residues. Looked up from germline, CDR1 is SEHNR and CDR2 is FQNEAQ (reference sequence). V was shortened by 1 base and J by 2 bases, with 10 bases between the two germline ends.

The chain has TRBV2 and TRBJ2-7, with D maybe TRBD2 (7 bases). The germline V and J ends were trimmed by 2 bases and 3 bases, with 14 bases remaining between them. The germline V gene encodes CDR1 SNHLY and CDR2 FYNNEI. The CDR3 consists of 15 residues. CDR3 residues: CASSELGLGGYEQYF. As DNA, the CDR3 is TGTGCCAGCAGTGAACTCGGACTAGGGGGCTACGAGCAGTACTTC.

This clone appeared a few times. The chain employs TRBV20-1 and TRBJ1-2, with a possible D match to TRBD1 (5 bases). The CDR3 is 11 amino acids. The germline CDR1 and CDR2 sequences are DFQATT and SNEGSKA (reference sequence). V was trimmed by 6 bases and J by 8 bases, leaving 13 bases between them. CDR3 coding DNA: TGCAGTGCCACTAATCAGGGAGGCTACACCTTC. Its protein is CSATNQGGYTF.

The genes are TRBV4-3 and TRBJ2-3; a weak D match, TRBD2 (5 bases). This CDR3 region has 16 residues. From germline, CDR1 is LGHNA and CDR2 YSLEER. V lost 1 base to trimming and J lost 2 bases, with 13 bases between them. CDR3 residues: CASSQGTGSNTDTQYF. DNA of the CDR3: TGCGCCAGCAGCCAAGGAACGGGATCCAACACAGATACGCAGTATTTT.

The V gene is TRBV6-1, the J gene TRBJ2-5; D is unclear. CDR3 size: 12 residues. V dropped 0 bases and J dropped 5 bases, with 4 bases sitting between them. The germline CDR1 and CDR2 sequences are MNHNS and SASEGT. CDR3 region: CASSEARETQYF. The CDR3 DNA reads as TGTGCCAGCAGTGAAGCGCGGGAGACCCAGTACTTC.

The genes are TRBV2 and TRBJ2-3, with 8 bases identical to TRBD1. V lost 8 bases and J lost 6; bases outside the gene matches: 13. This CDR3 contains 15 residues. Germline assignment: CDR1 SNHLY and CDR2 FYNNEI. The CDR3 region is CASVPTGAPGDTQYF. The CDR3 DNA reads TGTGCCAGCGTGCCGACAGGGGCCCCCGGGGATACGCAGTATTTT.

This clone was seen only a few times. The genes are TRBV6-1 and TRBJ2-5, with D maybe TRBD2 (5 bases). The DNA matches TRBJ2-7 better at its end, which makes the J call doubtful. Germline V gene lookup returns CDR1 MNHNS and CDR2 SASEGT. This CDR3 is built from 14 residues. CDR3 region: CASSYRTSRYEQYF. The CDR3 DNA reads as TGTGCCAGCAGTTATCGGACTTCCAGGTACGAGCAGTACTTC.

The chain is built from TRBV5-1 and TRBJ2-1; weak D call: TRBD2 (7 bases). The CDR3 is 13 residues long. Between the trimmed V and J ends, which lost 4 bases and 10 bases, there was a span of 15 bases. Germline V gene sequence: CDR1 SGHRS, CDR2 YFSETQ. CDR3 sequence reads: CASSGGAVLEQFF. In DNA, the CDR3 is TGCGCCAGCAGCGGGGGGGCAGTTCTCGAGCAGTTCTTC.

The chain links TRBV27 to TRBJ2-5; 11 bases map to TRBD2. V lost 3 bases and J lost 3; bases outside the gene matches: 6. CDR3 length equals 16 residues. Germline V gene lookup returns CDR1 MNHEY and CDR2 SMNVEV (reference sequence). The CDR3 sequence: CASSLASGRPKETQYF. The CDR3 nucleotides are TGTGCCAGCAGTTTGGCTAGCGGGAGGCCAAAAGAGACCCAGTACTTC.

This sequence joins TRBV7-3 and TRBJ2-1; D gene ambiguous. The CDR3 extends over 14 amino acids. The V and J ends lost 6 bases and 3 bases respectively, with 12 bases between them. Germline CDR1 is SGHTA and CDR2 is FQGTGA. CDR3 residues: CASSPGRNYNEQFF. CDR3 nucleotide sequence: TGTGCCAGCAGTCCGGGTAGAAACTACAATGAGCAGTTCTTC. Full variable domain (rest looked up from reference TRBV7-3 and TRBJ2-1): GAGVSQTPSNKVTEKGKYVELRCDPISGHTALYWYRQSLGQGPEFLIYFQGTGAADDSGLPNDRFFAVRPEGSVSTLKIQRTERGDSAVYLCASSPGRNYNEQFFGPGTRLTVL.

With regard to this clone: The junction departs from germline at one end; a sequencing error may be responsible. The rearrangement joins TRBV19 to TRBJ1-1, with D possibly being TRBD1 (5 bases). This CDR3 has 15 amino acids. Germline-derived CDR1 and CDR2 are LNHDA and SQIVND (reference sequence). CDR3 loop: CTSSPSSGGGTEAFF. CDR3 DNA sequence: TGTACCAGTAGTCCCTCATCCGGGGGGGGCACTGAAGCTTTCTTT.

The chain couples TRBV7-2 to TRBJ2-3; unclear D gene. Trimming stripped 5 bases from V and 2 bases from J, with 17 bases between. The CDR3 loop spans 16 amino acids. Germline lookup yields CDR1 SGHTA and CDR2 FQGNSA. CDR3 amino acids: CASSRAALTPTDTQYF. CDR3 sequence (DNA): TGTGCCAGCAGCCGCGCCGCCTTGACTCCCACAGATACGCAGTATTTT.

Notes on this clone: This same CDR3 is encoded by further DNA sequences in the sample. The J gene is TRBJ2-7, the V gene TRBV5-4; TRBD1 is a possible D gene (6 bases). The CDR3 totals 14 residues. Germline CDR1 reads SGHNT; CDR2 reads YYREEE (reference sequence). Trimming cost V 1 base and J 6 bases, with 14 bases left between them. The CDR3 nucleotides are TGTGCCAGCAGCTTGTTGGCAGGGGCACGCGAGCAGTACTTC. Its protein product is CASSLLAGAREQYF.

The V and J genes are TRBV5-6 and TRBJ1-2; D not certain. Germline assignment: CDR1 SGHDT and CDR2 YYEEEE. The CDR3 consists of 15 residues. Trimming removed 0 bases from V and 4 bases from J, with 13 bases in between. CDR3 DNA: TGTGCCAGCAGCTTGGGGTCAGCGGGAATCTATGGCTACACCTTC. Translating gives CASSLGSAGIYGYTF.

This chain uses TRBV5-1 with TRBJ2-2; D may be TRBD1 (6 bases). The CDR3 runs to 16 residues. The V end lost 4 bases, the J end lost 5 bases, and 18 bases lay between the germline ends. Germline lookup yields CDR1 SGHRS and CDR2 YFSETQ. The CDR3 region has the DNA TGCGCCAGCAGCCGGAGTCCGGGACAAACTACCGGGGAGCTGTTTTTT. Amino acid sequence: CASSRSPGQTTGELFF.

The chain links TRBV25-1 to TRBJ2-7; D is uncertain. Germline CDR1 reads MGHDK; CDR2 reads SYGVNS. The CDR3 has 11 residues. V lost 4 bases and J lost 4, with 5 bases in between. The chain's CDR3 is CASSGRYEQYF. The CDR3 nucleotides read TGTGCCAGCAGTGGTCGGTACGAGCAGTACTTC.

This chain connects TRBV7-9 to TRBJ2-2, with D possibly matching TRBD1 (6 bases). Germline CDR1 SEHNR, CDR2 FQNEAQ (reference sequence). CDR3 length equals 14 residues. Trimming shortened V by 5 bases and J by 3 bases, and 10 bases separated the two germline ends. In DNA, the CDR3 is TGTGCCAGCAGCCAGGACAGATACACCGGGGAGCTGTTTTTT. This sequence encodes CASSQDRYTGELFF.